This T cell receptor beta chain was observed in a study of blood T cell repertoires in COVID-19. Assay: immunoSEQ multiplex PCR; the TCRdb copy retains only in-frame clones and omits some. The data contain about 180,000 clones, roughly 87% of them singletons. V was clipped by 6 bases and J by 2 bases, with 14 bases between them. Germline lookup yields CDR1 MNHNY and CDR2 SVGAGI (reference sequence). The CDR3 extends over 15 amino acids. This receptor was identified in a woman between 50 and 59 years old who had recovered from COVID-19. The chain uses TRBV6-6 and TRBJ2-1; D is possibly TRBD2 (6 bases). The sample taken for sequencing was PBMCs or T cells enriched from blood (not recorded which). The CDR3 sequence is CASSRSGEAYNEQFF. The CDR3 coding sequence is TGTGCCAGCAGCCGGTCGGGGGAGGCCTACAATGAGCAGTTCTTC.